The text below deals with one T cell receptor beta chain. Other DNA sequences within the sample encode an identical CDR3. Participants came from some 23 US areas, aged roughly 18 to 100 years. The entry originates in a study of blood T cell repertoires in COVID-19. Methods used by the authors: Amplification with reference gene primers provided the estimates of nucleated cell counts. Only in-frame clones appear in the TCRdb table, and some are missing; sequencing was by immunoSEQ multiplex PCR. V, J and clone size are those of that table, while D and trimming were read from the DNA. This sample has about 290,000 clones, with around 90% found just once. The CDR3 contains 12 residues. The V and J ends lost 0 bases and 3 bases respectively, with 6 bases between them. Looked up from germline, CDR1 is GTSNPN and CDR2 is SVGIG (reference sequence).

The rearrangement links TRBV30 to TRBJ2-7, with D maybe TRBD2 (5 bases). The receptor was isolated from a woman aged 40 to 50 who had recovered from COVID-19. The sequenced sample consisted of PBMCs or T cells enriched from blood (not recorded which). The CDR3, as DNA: TGTGCCTGGAGTGTACGGGGCTACGAGCAGTACTTC. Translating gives CAWSVRGYEQYF. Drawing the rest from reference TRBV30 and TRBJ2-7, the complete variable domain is SQTIHQWPATLVQPVGSPLSLECTVEGTSNPNLYWYRQAAGRGLQLLFYSVGIGQISSEVPQNLSASRPQDRQFILSSKKLLLSDSGFYLCAWSVRGYEQYFGPGTRLTVT.